Each of the 2 T cell receptor gamma chains below was sequenced from the same sample in a study of γδ T cells in repeated Plasmodium falciparum infection. TCRdb re-called clones from the multiplex PCR reads using CATT. This table has 20,000 to 30,000 gamma-chain clones, less than 3.5% appearing once. Vgamma9/Vdelta2+ and Vdelta2-negative gammadelta T cells were flow-sorted from PBMC for bulk sequencing. The source material was gamma-delta T cells from blood. The receptors originated from a pool of human donors (malaria-infected and uninfected, not separated).

This clone was detected many times. TCRdb's protein, taken from a much larger clone, differs from this DNA's translation at residue 5, likely owing to a read error; the protein displayed comes from the DNA. This chain joins TRGV9 and TRGJP. The J gene comes from matching the DNA to germline here; TCRdb lacks it. V trimming: 5 bases; J trimming: 7 bases; junction bases outside the gene matches: 5. Per germline, CDR1 GITISATS and CDR2 ISYDGTV (reference sequence). The CDR3 runs 15 residues. This CDR3 reads CALWAAELGKKIKVF. The DNA of the CDR3 is TGTGCCTTGTGGGCGGCGGAGTTGGGCAAAAAAATCAAGGTATTT.

As regards this clone: The amino acid sequence in TCRdb belongs to a much larger clone and departs from this DNA's translation at residue 4, likely a sequencing read error; the sequence shown is translated from the DNA. The chain couples TRGV9 to TRGJ1 or TRGJ2. The J gene is absent in TCRdb and was assigned here via DNA matching to germline. Germline CDR1 and CDR2: GITISATS and ISYDGTV (reference sequence). CDR3 length: 17 amino acids. The CDR3 protein is CALREPPNHLNYYKKLF. CDR3 in DNA: TGTGCCTTGCGGGAGCCCCCGAACCACTTAAATTATTATAAGAAACTCTTT.